This is a list of T cell receptor beta chains from one sample in a study of metastatic and nonmetastatic thyroid tumors. With MiXCR, TCRdb reprocessed the PCR reads. The sample has fewer than 18,000 clones; roughly 24% are singletons. Material for sequencing was tumor tissue. All receptors derive from a female donor with papillary thyroid cancer or a benign thyroid nodule (not recorded which). Some clones in this sample may be carry-over from other donors' samples. Both conserved end residues are part of each CDR3. Fields, in order: D gene, clone size, V gene, J gene, CDR3 protein, CDR3 DNA. D genes are given only for firm matches. For some rows the clone size is stated as once, few or many, or as a class when expanded; others skip it.

d_gene: .; abundance: many; v_gene: TRBV24-1; j_gene: TRBJ2-3; CDR3aa: CATSDPSTDTQYF; CDR3nt: TGTGCCACCAGTGATCCTAGCACAGATACGCAGTATTTT
d_gene: .; abundance: few; v_gene: TRBV30; j_gene: TRBJ2-7; CDR3aa: CAWSRGARAYEQYF; CDR3nt: TGTGCCTGGAGTAGAGGGGCCAGAGCCTACGAGCAGTACTTC
d_gene: TRBD2; abundance: many; v_gene: TRBV4-2; j_gene: TRBJ2-1; CDR3aa: CASSPPRSSGRIFPYNEQFF; CDR3nt: TGTGCCAGCAGCCCACCTAGGTCTAGCGGGAGAATCTTCCCCTACAATGAGCAGTTCTTC
d_gene: .; abundance: medium-sized; v_gene: TRBV7-8; j_gene: TRBJ1-3; CDR3aa: CASSGGGAGLNTIYF; CDR3nt: TGTGCCAGCAGCGGGGGCGGGGCCGGTCTAAACACCATATATTTT
d_gene: .; abundance: .; v_gene: TRBV10-3; j_gene: TRBJ2-1; CDR3aa: CAIRGAGTIHEQFF; CDR3nt: TGTGCCATCAGGGGGGCCGGGACTATTCATGAGCAGTTCTTC
d_gene: TRBD2; abundance: medium-sized; v_gene: TRBV7-2; j_gene: TRBJ2-3; CDR3aa: CASSTFSSGSTDTQYF; CDR3nt: TGTGCCAGCAGCACATTTTCTAGCGGAAGCACAGATACGCAGTATTTT
d_gene: .; abundance: .; v_gene: TRBV9; j_gene: TRBJ2-2; CDR3aa: CASSVEIRGLAGELFF; CDR3nt: TGTGCCAGCAGCGTAGAGATAAGGGGCCTGGCCGGGGAGCTGTTTTTT
d_gene: .; abundance: .; v_gene: TRBV6-1; j_gene: TRBJ2-7; CDR3aa: CASSTVPGKAYEQYF; CDR3nt: TGTGCCAGCAGTACTGTCCCTGGGAAAGCCTACGAGCAGTACTTC
d_gene: .; abundance: many; v_gene: TRBV5-8; j_gene: TRBJ1-2; CDR3aa: CASSLWTDYGYTF; CDR3nt: TGTGCCAGCAGCTTGTGGACTGACTATGGCTACACCTTC
d_gene: TRBD2; abundance: few; v_gene: TRBV6-9; j_gene: TRBJ2-7; CDR3aa: CASSYLGTSYEQYF; CDR3nt: TGTGCCAGCAGTTATTTAGGGACTAGCTACGAGCAGTACTTC
d_gene: .; abundance: few; v_gene: TRBV18; j_gene: TRBJ1-3; CDR3aa: CASSPQTISSGNTIYF; CDR3nt: TGTGCCAGCTCACCACAGACAATCAGCTCTGGAAACACCATATATTTT
d_gene: .; abundance: .; v_gene: TRBV11-2; j_gene: TRBJ2-7; CDR3aa: CASSLDRGVQYF; CDR3nt: TGTGCCAGCAGCTTAGATCGCGGGGTGCAGTACTTC
d_gene: .; abundance: many; v_gene: TRBV7-9; j_gene: TRBJ2-3; CDR3aa: CARPPQTSSTDTQYF; CDR3nt: TGTGCCCGCCCTCCACAAACAAGTAGCACAGATACGCAGTATTTT
d_gene: TRBD2; abundance: many; v_gene: TRBV28; j_gene: TRBJ2-4; CDR3aa: CASSLPASGIAKNIQYF; CDR3nt: TGTGCCAGCAGTTTACCAGCTAGCGGGATAGCCAAAAACATTCAGTACTTC
d_gene: TRBD2; abundance: .; v_gene: TRBV6-4; j_gene: TRBJ2-3; CDR3aa: CASSDFGTSGSSQLDTQYF; CDR3nt: TGTGCCAGCAGTGACTTCGGGACTAGCGGGTCCTCACAACTGGATACGCAGTATTTT